These 3 T cell receptor beta chains originate from one sample sequenced in a study of beta chain features in type 1 diabetes. cDNA synthesis used the whole RNA isolate, giving expressed TCRB sequences. Here immunoSEQ multiplex PCR was the method, and the copy in TCRdb shows in-frame clones only, minus some. This table has some 150,000 clones, about 10% appearing once. Material for sequencing was central memory CD4+ T cells from blood. The origin of the receptors is a young man in good health.

This clone was recorded a few times. The V call is TRBV6-5, the J call TRBJ2-7; 9 nucleotides line up with TRBD1. This CDR3 is 14 amino acids long. The germline gives CDR1 MNHEY, CDR2 SVGAGI. The junction had 5 bases not matched to a gene; V was cut back by 5 bases and J by 3 bases. CDR3 protein: CASSDRGGIYEQYF. The CDR3 nucleotides read TGTGCCAGCAGTGACAGGGGGGGTATCTACGAGCAGTACTTC.

This clone was detected many times. The chain couples TRBV2 to TRBJ1-2; D ambiguous. V was clipped by 3 bases and J by 5 bases, with 7 bases between them. The CDR3 has 12 amino acids. The germline gives CDR1 SNHLY, CDR2 FYNNEI. The CDR3 is CASSDQIYGYTF. The CDR3 DNA is TGTGCCAGCAGTGACCAGATTTATGGCTACACCTTC.

This clone was seen more than once but under ten times. In DNA, the CDR3 is TGTGCCAGCAGCCTCACCGGGACAGGGGATGGCTACACCTTC. Protein: CASSLTGTGDGYTF. The J gene is TRBJ1-2, the V gene TRBV7-2; TRBD1 agrees at 10 bases. The CDR3 totals 14 residues. The V gene's germline CDR1 is SGHTA and CDR2 FQGNSA. Losses at the gene ends were 5 bases for V and 6 bases for J; bases not matched to a gene: 6.